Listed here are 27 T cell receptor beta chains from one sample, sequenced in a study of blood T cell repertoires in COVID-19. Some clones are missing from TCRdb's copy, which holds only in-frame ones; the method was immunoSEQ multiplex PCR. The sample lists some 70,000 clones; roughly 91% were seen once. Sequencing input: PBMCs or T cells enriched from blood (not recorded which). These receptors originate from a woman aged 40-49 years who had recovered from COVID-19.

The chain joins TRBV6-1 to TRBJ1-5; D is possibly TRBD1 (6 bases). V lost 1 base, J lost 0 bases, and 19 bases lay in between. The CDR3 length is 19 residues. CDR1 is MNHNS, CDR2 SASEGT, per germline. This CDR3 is CASSEGPPRQAYSNQPQHF. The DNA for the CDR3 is TGTGCCAGCAGTGAAGGTCCCCCCCGACAGGCTTATAGCAATCAGCCCCAGCATTTT.

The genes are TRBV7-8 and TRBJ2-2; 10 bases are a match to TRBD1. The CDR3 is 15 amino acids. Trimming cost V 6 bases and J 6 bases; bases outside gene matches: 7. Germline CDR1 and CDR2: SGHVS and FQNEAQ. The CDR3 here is CASRTGTGDAGELFF. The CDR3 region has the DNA TGTGCCAGCAGAACCGGGACAGGGGATGCCGGGGAGCTGTTTTTT.

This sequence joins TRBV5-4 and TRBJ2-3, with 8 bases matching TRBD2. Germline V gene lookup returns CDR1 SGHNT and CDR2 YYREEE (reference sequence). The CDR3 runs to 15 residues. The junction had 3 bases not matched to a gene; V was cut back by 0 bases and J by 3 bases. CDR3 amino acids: CASSLAGGATDTQYF. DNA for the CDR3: TGTGCCAGCAGCTTGGCCGGGGGGGCGACAGATACGCAGTATTTT.

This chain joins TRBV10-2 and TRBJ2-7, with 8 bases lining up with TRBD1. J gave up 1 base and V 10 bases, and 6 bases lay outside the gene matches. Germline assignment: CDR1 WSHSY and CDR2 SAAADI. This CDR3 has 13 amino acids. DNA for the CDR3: TGCGCCACTCTAGGACAGGGTTCCTACGAGCAGTACTTC. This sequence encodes CATLGQGSYEQYF.

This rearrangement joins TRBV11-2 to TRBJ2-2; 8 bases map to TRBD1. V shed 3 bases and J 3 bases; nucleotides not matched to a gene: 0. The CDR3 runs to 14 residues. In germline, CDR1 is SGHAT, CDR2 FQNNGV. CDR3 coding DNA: TGTGCCAGCAGCTTGACAGGGGACACCGGGGAGCTGTTTTTT. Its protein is CASSLTGDTGELFF.

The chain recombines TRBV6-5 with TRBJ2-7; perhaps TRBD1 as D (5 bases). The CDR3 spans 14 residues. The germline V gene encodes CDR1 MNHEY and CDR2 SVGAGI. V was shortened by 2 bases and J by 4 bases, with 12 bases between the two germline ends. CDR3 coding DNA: TGTGCCAGCAGTTACAATCAGGGTGGATACGAGCAGTACTTC. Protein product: CASSYNQGGYEQYF.

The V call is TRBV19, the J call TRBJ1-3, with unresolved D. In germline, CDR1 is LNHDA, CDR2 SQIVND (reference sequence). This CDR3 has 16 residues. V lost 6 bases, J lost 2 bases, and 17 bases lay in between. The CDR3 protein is CASRTDGIGTGNTIYF. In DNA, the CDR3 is TGTGCCAGTAGGACTGACGGAATCGGCACTGGAAACACCATATATTTT. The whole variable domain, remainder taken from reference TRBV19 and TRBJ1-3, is DGGITQSPKYLFRKEGQNVTLSCEQNLNHDAMYWYRQDPGQGLRLIYYSQIVNDFQKGDIAEGYSVSREKKESFPLTVTSAQKNPTAFYLCASRTDGIGTGNTIYFGEGSWLTVV.

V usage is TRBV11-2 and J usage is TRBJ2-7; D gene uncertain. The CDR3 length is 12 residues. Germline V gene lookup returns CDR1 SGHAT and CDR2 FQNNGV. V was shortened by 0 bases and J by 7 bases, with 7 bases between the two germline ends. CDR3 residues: CASSLDSREQYF. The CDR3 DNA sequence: TGTGCCAGCAGCTTAGATTCTAGGGAGCAGTACTTC.

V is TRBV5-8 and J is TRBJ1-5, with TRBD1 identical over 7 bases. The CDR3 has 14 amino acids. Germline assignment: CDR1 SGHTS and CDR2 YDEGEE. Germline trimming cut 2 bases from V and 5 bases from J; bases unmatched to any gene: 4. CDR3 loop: CASSFRQGDQPQHF. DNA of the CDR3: TGTGCCAGCAGCTTTAGACAGGGTGATCAGCCCCAGCATTTT.

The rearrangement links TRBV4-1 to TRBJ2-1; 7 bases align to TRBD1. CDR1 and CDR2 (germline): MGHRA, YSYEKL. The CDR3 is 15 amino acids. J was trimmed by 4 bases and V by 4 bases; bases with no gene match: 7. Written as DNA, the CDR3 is TGCGCCAGCAGCCCGCCGGGACAGCTTTACAATGAGCAGTTCTTC. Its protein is CASSPPGQLYNEQFF.

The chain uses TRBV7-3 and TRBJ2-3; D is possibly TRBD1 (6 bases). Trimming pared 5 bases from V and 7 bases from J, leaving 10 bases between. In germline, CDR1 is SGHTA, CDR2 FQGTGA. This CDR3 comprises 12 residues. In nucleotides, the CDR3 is TGTGCCAGCAGCCAACAGGGAAATACGCAGTATTTT. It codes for CASSQQGNTQYF.

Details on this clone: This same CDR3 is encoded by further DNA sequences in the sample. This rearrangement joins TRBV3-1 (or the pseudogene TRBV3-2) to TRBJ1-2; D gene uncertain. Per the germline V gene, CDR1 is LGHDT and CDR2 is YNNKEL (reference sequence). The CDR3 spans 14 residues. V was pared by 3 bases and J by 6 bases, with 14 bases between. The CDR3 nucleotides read TGTGCCAGCAGCCAGCCCCACAGCCAGAATGGCTACACCTTC. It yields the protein CASSQPHSQNGYTF.

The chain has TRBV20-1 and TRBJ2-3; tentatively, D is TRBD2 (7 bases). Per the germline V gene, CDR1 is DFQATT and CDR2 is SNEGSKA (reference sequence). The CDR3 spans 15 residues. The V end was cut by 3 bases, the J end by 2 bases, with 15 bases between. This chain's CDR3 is CSASWRGPITDTQYF. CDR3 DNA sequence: TGCAGTGCTAGTTGGCGGGGGCCGATCACAGATACGCAGTATTTT.

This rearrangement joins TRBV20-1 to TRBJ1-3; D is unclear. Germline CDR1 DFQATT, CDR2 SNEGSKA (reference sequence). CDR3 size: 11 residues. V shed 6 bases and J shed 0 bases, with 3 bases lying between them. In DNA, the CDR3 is TGCAGTGCCTACTCTGGAAACACCATATATTTT. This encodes CSAYSGNTIYF.

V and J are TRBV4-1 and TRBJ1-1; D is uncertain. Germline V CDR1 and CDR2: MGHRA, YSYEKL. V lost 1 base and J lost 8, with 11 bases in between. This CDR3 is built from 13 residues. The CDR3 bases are TGCGCCAGCAGCCAAGTGGGGAGGTTGGAAGCTTTCTTT. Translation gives CASSQVGRLEAFF.

CDR3 residues: CASSQGTAVLEAFF. The CDR3 DNA reads TGCGCCAGCAGCCAAGGGACTGCCGTTTTGGAAGCTTTCTTT. This chain connects TRBV4-1 to TRBJ1-1; D unclear. Germline CDR1 MGHRA, CDR2 YSYEKL. V lost 1 base to trimming and J lost 8 bases, with 14 bases between them. This CDR3 has 14 residues.

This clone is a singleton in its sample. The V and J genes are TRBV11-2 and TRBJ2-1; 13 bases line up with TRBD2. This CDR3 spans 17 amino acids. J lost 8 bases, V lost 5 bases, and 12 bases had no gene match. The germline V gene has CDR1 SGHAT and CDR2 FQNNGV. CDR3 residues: CASSPGTSGEGRDEQFF. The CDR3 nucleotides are TGTGCCAGCAGCCCCGGGACTAGCGGGGAAGGTCGGGATGAGCAGTTCTTC.

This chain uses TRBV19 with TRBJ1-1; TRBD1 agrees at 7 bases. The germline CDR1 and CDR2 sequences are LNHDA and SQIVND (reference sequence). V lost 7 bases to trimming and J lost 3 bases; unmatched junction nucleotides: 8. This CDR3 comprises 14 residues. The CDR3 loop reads CASTPEGAYTEAFF. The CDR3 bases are TGTGCCAGTACCCCAGAGGGGGCGTACACTGAAGCTTTCTTT. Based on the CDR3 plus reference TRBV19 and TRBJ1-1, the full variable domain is DGGITQSPKYLFRKEGQNVTLSCEQNLNHDAMYWYRQDPGQGLRLIYYSQIVNDFQKGDIAEGYSVSREKKESFPLTVTSAQKNPTAFYLCASTPEGAYTEAFFGQGTRLTVV.

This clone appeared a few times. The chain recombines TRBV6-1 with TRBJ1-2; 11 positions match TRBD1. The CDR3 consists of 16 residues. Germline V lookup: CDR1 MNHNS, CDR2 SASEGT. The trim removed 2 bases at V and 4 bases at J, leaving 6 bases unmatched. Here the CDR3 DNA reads TGTGCCAGCAGTGAAAGTCTTGGGACAGGGGGCTATGGCTACACCTTC. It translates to CASSESLGTGGYGYTF.

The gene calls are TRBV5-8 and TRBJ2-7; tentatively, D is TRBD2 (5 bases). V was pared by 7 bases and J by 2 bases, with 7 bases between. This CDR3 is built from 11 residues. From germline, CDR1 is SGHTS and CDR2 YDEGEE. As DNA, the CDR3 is TGTGCCAGCCGGGGTGCCTACGAGCAGTACTTC. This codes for CASRGAYEQYF.

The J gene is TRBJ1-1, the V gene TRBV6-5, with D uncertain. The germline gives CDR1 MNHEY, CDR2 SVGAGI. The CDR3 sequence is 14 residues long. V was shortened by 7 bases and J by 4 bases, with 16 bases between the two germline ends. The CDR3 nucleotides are TGTGCCAGCACATCCAGGTGGTTAGGCACTGAAGCTTTCTTT. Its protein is CASTSRWLGTEAFF.

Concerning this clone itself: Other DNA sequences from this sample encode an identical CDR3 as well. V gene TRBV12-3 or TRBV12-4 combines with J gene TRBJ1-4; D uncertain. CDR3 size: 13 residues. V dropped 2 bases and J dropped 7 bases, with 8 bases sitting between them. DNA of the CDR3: TGTGCCAGCAGTTTATCGGGTGTTGAAAAACTGTTTTTT. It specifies CASSLSGVEKLFF.

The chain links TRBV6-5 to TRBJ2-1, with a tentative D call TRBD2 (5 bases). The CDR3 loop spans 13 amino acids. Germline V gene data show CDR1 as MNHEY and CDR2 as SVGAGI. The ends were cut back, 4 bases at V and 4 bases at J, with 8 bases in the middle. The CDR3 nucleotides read TGTGCCAGCAGTTTTGGAGGATACAATGAGCAGTTCTTC. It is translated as CASSFGGYNEQFF.

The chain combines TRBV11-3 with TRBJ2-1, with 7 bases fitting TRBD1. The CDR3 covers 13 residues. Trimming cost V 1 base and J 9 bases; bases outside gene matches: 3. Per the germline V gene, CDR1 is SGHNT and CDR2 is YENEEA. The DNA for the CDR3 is TGTGCCAGCAGCTTAGTTGCAGGGGGTGAGCAGTTCTTC. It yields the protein CASSLVAGGEQFF.

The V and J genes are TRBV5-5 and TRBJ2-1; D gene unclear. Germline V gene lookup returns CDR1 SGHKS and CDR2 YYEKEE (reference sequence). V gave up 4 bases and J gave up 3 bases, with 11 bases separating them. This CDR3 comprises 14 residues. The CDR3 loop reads CASSPPPVYNEQFF. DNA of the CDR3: TGTGCCAGCAGCCCGCCCCCGGTCTACAATGAGCAGTTCTTC.

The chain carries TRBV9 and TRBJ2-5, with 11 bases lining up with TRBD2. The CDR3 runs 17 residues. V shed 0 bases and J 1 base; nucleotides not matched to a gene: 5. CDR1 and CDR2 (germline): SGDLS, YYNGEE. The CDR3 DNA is TGTGCCAGCAGCGTAGATGTAGCGGGGGGGATCCAAGAGACCCAGTACTTC. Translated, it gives CASSVDVAGGIQETQYF.

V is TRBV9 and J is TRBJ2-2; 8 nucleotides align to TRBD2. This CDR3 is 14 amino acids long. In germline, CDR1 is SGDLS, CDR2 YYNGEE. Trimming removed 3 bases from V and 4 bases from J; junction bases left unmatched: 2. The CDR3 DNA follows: TGTGCCAGCAGCGCTACTAGCGGCACCGGGGAGCTGTTTTTT. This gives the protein CASSATSGTGELFF.